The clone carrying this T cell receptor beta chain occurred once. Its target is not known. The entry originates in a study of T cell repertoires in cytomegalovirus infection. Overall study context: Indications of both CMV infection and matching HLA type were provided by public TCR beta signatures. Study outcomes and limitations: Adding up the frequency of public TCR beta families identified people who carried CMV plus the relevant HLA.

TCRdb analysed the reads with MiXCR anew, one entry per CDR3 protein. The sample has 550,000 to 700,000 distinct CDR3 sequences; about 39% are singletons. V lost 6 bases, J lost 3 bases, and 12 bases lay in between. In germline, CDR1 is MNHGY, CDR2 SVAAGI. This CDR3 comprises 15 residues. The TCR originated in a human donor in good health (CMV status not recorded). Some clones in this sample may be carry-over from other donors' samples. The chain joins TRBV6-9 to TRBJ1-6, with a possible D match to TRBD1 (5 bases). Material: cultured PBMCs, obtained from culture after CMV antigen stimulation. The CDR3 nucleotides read TGTGCCAGCAGGATACAGGCGGGCTATAATTCACCCCTCCACTTT. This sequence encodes CASRIQAGYNSPLHF.